One sample yielded the 19 T cell receptor beta chains listed below, sequenced in a study of Graves' ophthalmopathy and Graves' hyperthyroidism. For repertoire sequencing, the TCR beta CDR3 regions were amplified from RNA transcripts. Following a first-round RT-PCR that used HTBI primers, a second-round multiplex PCR was carried out. TCRdb used MiXCR to reprocess the multiplex PCR reads, holding one entry per CDR3 protein. The sample lists about 700,000 distinct CDR3 sequences; roughly 40% were seen once. The sequencing sample was made of peripheral blood. The receptors originated from an adult man with Graves' ophthalmopathy.

Only a few counts were recorded for this clonotype. CDR3 in DNA: TGTGCCACCAGCAGTCGATCTGGGGGCGGGGAGCTGTTTTTT. It yields the protein CATSSRSGGGELFF. This sequence joins TRBV15 and TRBJ2-2; D might be TRBD1 or TRBD2, each matching 5 bases. CDR3 length equals 14 residues. V was clipped by 3 bases and J by 7 bases, with 12 bases between them. In germline, CDR1 is LNHNV, CDR2 YYDKDF (reference sequence).

This sequence joins TRBV7-9 and TRBJ2-7; D ambiguous. From germline, CDR1 is SEHNR and CDR2 FQNEAQ (reference sequence). V was cut by 4 bases and J by 7 bases, with 14 bases left in between. The CDR3 has 13 amino acids. CDR3 sequence reads: CASSSTTLEEQYF. DNA for the CDR3: TGTGCCAGCAGCTCAACCACCTTGGAAGAGCAGTACTTC.

V usage is TRBV12-3 or TRBV12-4 and J usage is TRBJ1-2; D call uncertain. V was pared by 6 bases and J by 4 bases, with 21 bases between. This CDR3 region has 16 residues. CDR3 region: CASSPPYWEAVYGYTF. DNA for the CDR3: TGTGCCAGCAGCCCACCCTACTGGGAGGCGGTCTATGGCTACACCTTC.

The count of this clonotype is one. A clone one base away is much larger, so this may be a read error. The genes are TRBV10-3 and TRBJ1-3; no definite D call. The CDR3 contains 12 residues. Germline CDR1 is ENHRY and CDR2 is SYGVKD. V dropped 4 bases and J dropped 4 bases, with 5 bases sitting between them. The CDR3 DNA is TGTGCCATCAGTGGTGGAGGAAACACCATATATTTT. Its translation is CAISGGGNTIYF.

This clonotype was recorded many times. The gene calls are TRBV15 and TRBJ1-1, with TRBD1 as a possible D gene (5 bases). The CDR3 contains 14 residues. The germline CDR1 and CDR2 sequences are LNHNV and YYDKDF (reference sequence). Trimming stripped 1 base from V and 1 base from J, with 7 bases between. The CDR3 DNA sequence: TGTGCCACCAGCAGAGGCAGGGCGAACACTGAAGCTTTCTTT. Translation: CATSRGRANTEAFF. The full variable domain, its missing parts supplied by reference TRBV15 and TRBJ1-1, is DAMVIQNPRYQVTQFGKPVTLSCSQTLNHNVMYWYQQKSSQAPKLLFHYYDKDFNNEADTPDNFQSRRPNTSFCFLDIRSPGLGDTAMYLCATSRGRANTEAFFGQGTRLTVV.

About this clonotype itself: This may arise from a read error, as a much more abundant clone is one base away. Since the CDR3 does not end with the conserved phenylalanine or tryptophan, this likely comes from a read error. The rearrangement links TRBV2 to TRBJ1-2; weak D call: TRBD1 (6 bases). V lost 8 bases and J 7 bases, leaving 17 bases between the germline ends. The CDR3 sequence is 13 residues long. Germline V lookup: CDR1 SNHLY, CDR2 FYNNEI. CDR3 in DNA: TGTGCCAGCGGGGGGTCACAGGGAGGTGGCTACACCCTC. It is translated as CASGGSQGGGYTL.

V is TRBV25-1 and J is TRBJ2-2; 9 nucleotides line up with TRBD1. CDR1 is MGHDK and CDR2 is SYGVNS in the germline V gene. CDR3 length: 16 residues. The V segment lost 5 bases and the J segment 9 bases; nucleotides outside the gene matches: 13. The DNA of the CDR3 is TGTGCCAGCAGTTCCCGGGACAGGGTCGTTTTCCGGGAGCTGTTTTTT. It is translated as CASSSRDRVVFRELFF. The full variable domain, with the rest looked up from reference TRBV25-1 and TRBJ2-2, is EADIYQTPRYLVIGTGKKITLECSQTMGHDKMYWYQQDPGMELHLIHYSYGVNSTEKGDLSSESTVSRIRTEHFPLTLESARPSHTSQYLCASSSRDRVVFRELFFGEGSRLTVL.

The V gene is TRBV29-1, the J gene TRBJ2-2, with TRBD2 as a possible D gene (6 bases). CDR1 is SQVTM and CDR2 is ANQGSEA in the germline V gene. V lost 2 bases to trimming and J lost 3 bases, with 7 bases between them. The CDR3 is made up of 13 amino acids. The CDR3 nucleotides are TGCAGCGTTGAACGGGGGTACACCGGGGAGCTGTTTTTT. Translating gives CSVERGYTGELFF.

This clonotype was seen only a few times. The rearrangement uses TRBV5-4 and TRBJ2-2; 7 nucleotides match TRBD2. This CDR3 has 16 residues. After removal of 5 bases from V and 0 bases from J, the junction contained 7 bases not matched to a gene. Per the germline V gene, CDR1 is SGHNT and CDR2 is YYREEE (reference sequence). DNA of the CDR3: TGTGCCAGCAGGCCCGGGGGAGGGACGAACACCGGGGAGCTGTTTTTT. This translates into CASRPGGGTNTGELFF.

J is TRBJ1-2 and V is TRBV7-9, with TRBD1 matching 7 bases. Germline CDR1 is SEHNR and CDR2 is FQNEAQ (reference sequence). The CDR3 covers 14 residues. V gave up 2 bases and J gave up 4 bases; unmatched junction bases: 4. CDR3 sequence reads: CASSLQGTAYGYTF. The CDR3 DNA reads TGTGCCAGCAGCTTACAAGGGACAGCCTATGGCTACACCTTC. The full variable domain, its missing parts supplied by reference TRBV7-9 and TRBJ1-2, is DTGVSQNPRHKITKRGQNVTFRCDPISEHNRLYWYRQTLGQGPEFLTYFQNEAQLEKSRLLSDRFSAERPKGSFSTLEIQRTEQGDSAMYLCASSLQGTAYGYTFGSGTRLTVV.

A few counts support this clonotype. The V and J genes are TRBV7-3 and TRBJ1-1; D ambiguous. CDR1 and CDR2 from the germline V gene are SGHTA and FQGTGA. The CDR3 is made up of 13 amino acids. V was shortened by 7 bases and J by 1 base, with 10 bases between the two germline ends. The CDR3 is CASTRTANTEAFF. The CDR3 nucleotides are TGTGCCAGCACCAGGACCGCGAACACTGAAGCTTTCTTT.

The chain carries TRBV7-9 and TRBJ1-1; maybe TRBD1 (6 bases). Germline V CDR1 and CDR2: SEHNR, FQNEAQ (reference sequence). CDR3 length: 15 amino acids. Trimming cost V 5 bases and J 1 base, with 14 bases left between them. The CDR3 DNA is TGTGCCAGCAGCCACCCTTTAGGGGGGAACACTGAAGCTTTCTTT. Protein: CASSHPLGGNTEAFF.

In regard to this clonotype: The junction differs from germline at one of its ends, possibly a read error. This rearrangement joins TRBV7-9 to TRBJ1-1; 8 bases are shared with TRBD1. Looked up from germline, CDR1 is SEHNR and CDR2 is FQNEAQ (reference sequence). The CDR3 spans 18 residues. CDR3: CASSPGTGRIHRSTEAFF. In nucleotides, the CDR3 is TGCGCCAGCAGCCCAGGGACAGGCCGAATCCACAGGAGCACTGAAGCTTTCTTT.

Comment on this clonotype: A much larger clone lies a single base off, so this may be a read error. The chain couples TRBV29-1 to TRBJ1-6; TRBD1 matches 9 bases. Germline assignment: CDR1 SQVTM and CDR2 ANQGSEA. V lost 7 bases, J lost 11 bases, and 12 bases stayed unmatched. The CDR3 is made up of 14 amino acids. The CDR3 is CSAGGTGYDPPLHF. The CDR3, as DNA: TGCAGCGCTGGAGGGACAGGGTACGATCCACCCCTCCACTTT.

The V call is TRBV20-1, the J call TRBJ2-7, with a possible D match to TRBD2 (6 bases). The CDR3 spans 12 residues. Looked up from germline, CDR1 is DFQATT and CDR2 is SNEGSKA (reference sequence). Trimming cost V 3 bases and J 8 bases, with 14 bases left between them. The DNA of the CDR3 is TGCAGTGCTAGGGTGCCTAGCGACAAGCAGTACTTC. It encodes CSARVPSDKQYF.

In its sample, this clonotype was seen once. The genes are TRBV29-1 and TRBJ2-5, with 9 bases lining up with TRBD2. Looked up from germline, CDR1 is SQVTM and CDR2 is ANQGSEA. The CDR3 runs to 17 residues. The CDR3 region has the DNA TGCAGTGCTAGAACTGGCGGGAGGGCCCTAGTGCAAGAGACCCAGTACTTC. Protein product: CSARTGGRALVQETQYF. The full variable domain, its missing parts supplied by reference TRBV29-1 and TRBJ2-5, is SAVISQKPSRDICQRGTSLTIQCQVDSQVTMMFWYRQQPGQSLTLIATANQGSEATYESGFVIDKFPISRPNLTFSTLTVSNMSPEDSSIYLCSARTGGRALVQETQYFGPGTRLLVL.

This chain connects TRBV10-3 to TRBJ1-2, with D tentatively TRBD1 (5 bases). V was shortened by 6 bases and J by 6 bases, with 8 bases between the two germline ends. This CDR3 is built from 11 residues. Per germline, CDR1 ENHRY and CDR2 SYGVKD. The CDR3 DNA reads TGTGCCATCAGCCTAGGGGATGGCTACACCTTC. Protein: CAISLGDGYTF.

The chain combines TRBV25-1 with TRBJ2-7; 9 bases map to TRBD2. Germline-derived CDR1 and CDR2 are MGHDK and SYGVNS. The CDR3 totals 15 residues. V shed 4 bases and J 4 bases; nucleotides not matched to a gene: 8. The DNA for the CDR3 is TGTGCCAGCAGTGCTAGGGCCAGCGGGGGGTACGAGCAGTACTTC. This encodes CASSARASGGYEQYF.

The chain recombines TRBV7-9 with TRBJ2-7; 7 positions agree with TRBD1. CDR1 and CDR2 (germline): SEHNR, FQNEAQ (reference sequence). V was pared by 5 bases and J by 9 bases, with 10 bases of the junction left unmatched. The CDR3 loop spans 13 amino acids. This chain's CDR3 is CASSAMTGLVQYF. The CDR3 bases are TGTGCCAGCAGCGCTATGACAGGGCTAGTGCAGTACTTC.